These 21 T cell receptor beta chains originate from one sample sequenced in a study of blood T cell repertoires in COVID-19. The data were produced by immunoSEQ multiplex PCR, yet TCRdb's version contains in-frame clones alone and is incomplete. This table has about 400,000 clones, roughly 90% appearing once. Material for sequencing was PBMCs or T cells enriched from blood (not recorded which). The receptors were gathered from a woman in her thirties with acute COVID-19.

The gene calls are TRBV9 and TRBJ1-2; no definite D call. The CDR3 sequence is 18 residues long. Trimming shortened V by 3 bases and J by 0 bases, and 21 bases separated the two germline ends. Per germline, CDR1 SGDLS and CDR2 YYNGEE. DNA for the CDR3: TGTGCCAGCAGCGGTAATCCCTCCCACACAGTAACTAACTATGGCTACACCTTC. It yields the protein CASSGNPSHTVTNYGYTF.

The chain combines TRBV7-2 with TRBJ2-7, with a possible D match to TRBD2 (5 bases). This CDR3 comprises 14 residues. Germline V CDR1 and CDR2: SGHTA, FQGNSA. With 3 bases removed from V and 4 bases from J, the gap between germline ends came to 13 bases. CDR3 nucleotides: TGTGCCAGCAGCTTGGACTTTTCTGGGTACGAGCAGTACTTC. Its protein is CASSLDFSGYEQYF.

This chain uses TRBV19 with TRBJ1-2, with D hard to call. Trimming removed 3 bases at V and 4 bases at J, with 9 bases between. The CDR3 totals 13 residues. CDR1 is LNHDA and CDR2 is SQIVND in the germline V gene (reference sequence). CDR3 sequence (DNA): TGTGCCAGTAGTATGAGGGCAGCCTATGGCTACACCTTC. Residues: CASSMRAAYGYTF.

The J gene is TRBJ1-1, the V gene TRBV13; D is ambiguous. The ends were cut back, 9 bases at V and 0 bases at J, with 11 bases in the middle. CDR1 is PRHDT and CDR2 is FYEKMQ in the germline V gene (reference sequence). The CDR3 extends over 13 amino acids. CDR3 in DNA: TGTGCCAGTCTGGCCAGATTGAACACTGAAGCTTTCTTT. Protein sequence: CASLARLNTEAFF.

J is TRBJ1-4 and V is TRBV27; 8 bases match TRBD1. Germline CDR1 reads MNHEY; CDR2 reads SMNVEV (reference sequence). The CDR3 covers 14 residues. Germline trimming cut 6 bases from V and 4 bases from J; bases unmatched to any gene: 4. DNA of the CDR3: TGTGCCAGCAGCGACAGGGGTTATAATGAAAAACTGTTTTTT. It is translated as CASSDRGYNEKLFF.

This clone has only one observation. This chain joins TRBV6-5 and TRBJ2-2; D gene uncertain. With 0 bases removed from V and 6 bases from J, the gap between germline ends came to 8 bases. The germline V gene encodes CDR1 MNHEY and CDR2 SVGAGI. The CDR3 spans 14 residues. The CDR3 loop is CASSYSLGAGELFF. As DNA, the CDR3 is TGTGCCAGCAGTTACTCGTTAGGAGCCGGGGAGCTGTTTTTT.

Of note for this clone: A read error may produce the germline difference seen at one junction end. V usage is TRBV27 and J usage is TRBJ2-1, with TRBD2 as a possible D gene (6 bases). The CDR3 has 16 amino acids. Germline V gives CDR1 MNHEY, CDR2 SMNVEV (reference sequence). Here the CDR3 reads CASSLSGGRTYNEQFF. The CDR3 nucleotides read TGTGCCAGCAGCTTATCCGGAGGGAGGACCTACAATGAGCAGTTCTTC.

A few counts support this clone. The chain combines TRBV11-2 with TRBJ1-3; 8 nucleotides match TRBD1. Per germline, CDR1 SGHAT and CDR2 FQNNGV. The trim removed 0 bases at V and 0 bases at J, leaving 7 bases unmatched. The CDR3 spans 18 residues. The CDR3 reads CASSLEEDRALSGNTIYF. The CDR3 DNA reads as TGTGCCAGCAGCTTAGAGGAGGACAGGGCCCTCTCTGGAAACACCATATATTTT.

The V and J genes are TRBV5-1 and TRBJ2-1; tentative D call: TRBD2 (6 bases). Germline assignment: CDR1 SGHRS and CDR2 YFSETQ. The CDR3 is 13 amino acids. V gave up 4 bases and J gave up 4 bases, with 9 bases separating them. The CDR3 DNA reads TGCGCCAGCAGCCCGGAGGGTTACAATGAGCAGTTCTTC. Translating gives CASSPEGYNEQFF.

As concerns this clone: In the same sample, other DNA sequences code for this CDR3. CDR3 loop: CASSVDRGTEAFF. The CDR3 DNA is TGTGCCAGCAGCGTAGACAGGGGGACTGAAGCTTTCTTT. This sequence joins TRBV9 and TRBJ1-1; 8 bases agree with TRBD1. V lost 0 bases to trimming and J lost 5 bases; unmatched junction nucleotides: 0. The CDR3 is 13 residues long. The germline V gene has CDR1 SGDLS and CDR2 YYNGEE.

V usage is TRBV5-1 and J usage is TRBJ1-4; 8 nucleotides line up with TRBD1. CDR1 SGHRS and CDR2 YFSETQ come from the germline V gene. V trimming: 4 bases; J trimming: 3 bases; junction bases outside the gene matches: 5. This CDR3 is built from 15 residues. This CDR3 is CASSGGQGPNEKLFF. For the CDR3, the DNA is TGCGCCAGCAGCGGCGGACAGGGTCCTAATGAAAAACTGTTTTTT.

The rearrangement links TRBV7-2 to TRBJ1-1; a weak D match, TRBD1 (6 bases). Per germline, CDR1 SGHTA and CDR2 FQGNSA. This CDR3 comprises 13 residues. The V and J ends lost 4 bases and 3 bases respectively, with 9 bases between them. The CDR3 DNA reads as TGTGCCAGCAGCTCCTACAGGGACACTGAAGCTTTCTTT. Its protein is CASSSYRDTEAFF.

V and J are TRBV29-1 and TRBJ1-1, with 9 positions matching TRBD1. CDR3 length: 15 amino acids. V dropped 6 bases and J dropped 0; count of bases not matched to a gene: 8. The germline gives CDR1 SQVTM, CDR2 ANQGSEA. For the CDR3, the DNA is TGCAGCGTGGGACAGGGACAGGTCCTGAACACTGAAGCTTTCTTT. Translation: CSVGQGQVLNTEAFF.

V usage is TRBV27 and J usage is TRBJ2-7; 10 bases are shared with TRBD1. The V gene end was trimmed by 4 bases and the J gene end by 4 bases; junction bases not matched to a gene: 10. Looked up from germline, CDR1 is MNHEY and CDR2 is SMNVEV (reference sequence). The CDR3 consists of 16 residues. CDR3 amino acids: CASSSTTGTGAYEQYF. Here the CDR3 DNA reads TGTGCCAGCAGTTCAACTACCGGGACAGGGGCTTACGAGCAGTACTTC.

The chain recombines TRBV7-2 with TRBJ1-1, with a tentative D call TRBD1 (5 bases). The germline CDR1 and CDR2 sequences are SGHTA and FQGNSA. The length of the CDR3 is 16 residues. The V end was cut by 2 bases, the J end by 0 bases, with 13 bases between. CDR3 DNA: TGTGCCAGCAGCTTATCCGGGACTCTGATGAACACTGAAGCTTTCTTT. Its protein product is CASSLSGTLMNTEAFF.

This sequence joins TRBV6-5 and TRBJ1-1, with TRBD1 as a possible D gene (6 bases). V lost 6 bases and J 2 bases, leaving 13 bases between the germline ends. The germline V gene encodes CDR1 MNHEY and CDR2 SVGAGI. This CDR3 is built from 14 residues. In DNA form, the CDR3 reads TGTGCCAGCAGCCCCGGCGGGGGCAACACTGAAGCTTTCTTT. Protein sequence: CASSPGGGNTEAFF.

This clone appeared a single time. The chain employs TRBV19 and TRBJ1-2, with D possibly matching TRBD1 (5 bases). V shed 6 bases and J shed 4 bases, with 18 bases lying between them. The CDR3 extends over 15 amino acids. Germline lookup yields CDR1 LNHDA and CDR2 SQIVND (reference sequence). The CDR3 is CASRLRESPLYGYTF. CDR3 DNA sequence: TGTGCCAGTAGGCTCAGGGAATCCCCCCTCTATGGCTACACCTTC.

The CDR3 DNA follows: TGTGCCACCACAGGGACAGGGATTTACAATGAGCAGTTCTTC. This gives the protein CATTGTGIYNEQFF. This chain connects TRBV24-1 to TRBJ2-1; 9 bases map to TRBD1. The V gene's germline CDR1 is KGHDR and CDR2 SFDVKD. This CDR3 contains 14 residues. Losses at the gene ends were 8 bases for V and 4 bases for J; bases not matched to a gene: 5.

The chain is built from TRBV7-2 and TRBJ1-3; D gene uncertain. V was clipped by 5 bases and J by 1 base, with 9 bases between them. This CDR3 spans 14 amino acids. In germline, CDR1 is SGHTA, CDR2 FQGNSA. This CDR3 reads CASSPQISGNTIYF. CDR3 DNA: TGTGCCAGCAGCCCGCAGATTTCTGGAAACACCATATATTTT.

The chain carries TRBV29-1 and TRBJ1-3, with a weak D call TRBD1 (6 bases). This CDR3 is 12 amino acids long. CDR1 SQVTM and CDR2 ANQGSEA come from the germline V gene. The V and J ends lost 6 bases and 4 bases respectively, with 10 bases between them. This CDR3 reads CSVSQGGNTIYF. CDR3 DNA sequence: TGCAGCGTCTCACAGGGAGGAAACACCATATATTTT.

This clone was recorded once. The chain joins TRBV5-4 to TRBJ1-2; D not certain. Germline CDR1 SGHNT, CDR2 YYREEE (reference sequence). The CDR3 has 14 residues. Deletions cut 4 bases from V and 4 bases from J, with 14 bases between. CDR3 amino acids: CASSPFDRGYGYTF. CDR3 sequence (DNA): TGTGCCAGCAGCCCTTTTGACCGGGGCTATGGCTACACCTTC.